This entry lists 17 T cell receptor beta chains sequenced from one sample in a study of tumor and adjacent non-tumor tissue in lung cancer listed by TCRdb under 2018. Bulk unsorted tissue served as the source for RNA extraction, and RNA quality was assessed using a NanoDrop ND-1000 and an Agilent 2100. For the normal lung samples, distant non-tumor tissue was collected more than 3 cm away from the tumor edge. Library construction relied on multiplex PCR. Instrument used: Illumina HiSeq 2500. Following protocols modified from ARM-PCR, the researchers constructed TCRbeta libraries through three rounds of nested PCR with primers (Table S4). TCRdb cleaned the public reads at Q25 with fastp, built clones with MiXCR and kept in-frame beta chains. One record per CDR3 amino acid sequence lists the most common genes and DNA. Counted in this sample were more than 75,000 distinct CDR3 sequences; less than 85% of them appeared once. Roughly 29% of the sample comes from the top ten.

Sequencing was carried out using distant non-tumor lung tissue. These receptors originate from a man aged 55 to 70 with small cell lung cancer.

This chain joins TRBV12-3 or TRBV12-4 and TRBJ2-2; perhaps TRBD2 as D (5 bases). The CDR3 runs to 14 residues. V was trimmed by 5 bases and J by 6 bases, leaving 13 bases between them. In nucleotides, the CDR3 is TGTGCCAGCAGTATGTCGAGGAGGTCCGGGGAGCTGTTTTTT. Translation gives CASSMSRRSGELFF.

A note on this clonotype: Germline is not matched at one junction end, which may reflect a read error. This sequence joins TRBV12-3 or TRBV12-4 and TRBJ2-2; D is uncertain. The CDR3 covers 14 residues. CDR3 sequence reads: CASEWYQNTRELFF. In nucleotides, the CDR3 is TGTGCCAGCGAGTGGTATCAGAACACCAGGGAGCTGTTTTTT.

Regarding this clonotype: A junction end diverges from the germline sequence, so it may reflect a read error. This chain connects TRBV12-3 or TRBV12-4 to TRBJ2-7; 7 nucleotides match TRBD2. CDR3 length: 14 amino acids. This CDR3 is CASTSSPRDYEQYF. The CDR3 nucleotides are TGTGCCAGCACCTCATCTCCCCGGGACTACGAGCAGTATTTC.

Details on this clonotype: At one end, the junction sequence differs from germline, possibly due to a read error. The J gene is TRBJ2-3, the V gene TRBV11-2; TRBD2 matches 7 bases. The germline CDR1 and CDR2 sequences are SGHAT and FQNNGV. The CDR3 spans 15 residues. CDR3 loop: CVSSSGGIAGHTQYF. Here the CDR3 DNA reads TGTGTCAGCAGTTCCGGGGGGATTGCGGGACATACGCAGTATTTT.

This clonotype was detected many times. The chain combines TRBV5-5 with TRBJ2-1, with 9 positions matching TRBD2. V shed 0 bases, J shed 4 bases, and the junction held 2 bases outside the gene matches. The germline V gene has CDR1 SGHKS and CDR2 YYEKEE (reference sequence). The CDR3 totals 15 residues. The CDR3 spells CASSLVAGAYNEQFF. In DNA, the CDR3 is TGTGCCAGCAGCTTGGTAGCGGGAGCATACAATGAGCAGTTCTTC.

The chain employs TRBV5-1 and TRBJ2-2, with unresolved D. There are 13 residues in the CDR3. The V gene's germline CDR1 is SGHRS and CDR2 YFSETQ. As DNA, the CDR3 is TGCGTTAGCAACTACGGGAACACCGGGGAGCTGTTTTTT. Translating it yields CVSNYGNTGELFF.

A remark on this clonotype: The junction does not match germline at one end; this may be a read error. J is TRBJ1-2 and V is TRBV12-3 or TRBV12-4, with D perhaps matching TRBD1 (5 bases). There are 16 residues in the CDR3. The CDR3 DNA reads TGTACCAGCAGTTTACTCGGTGGGGCTTTTAGCTATGGTTACACCTTC. The encoded protein is CTSSLLGGAFSYGYTF.

The gene calls are TRBV11-1 and TRBJ2-1; D is ambiguous. CDR1 is SGHAT and CDR2 is FQDESV in the germline V gene (reference sequence). CDR3 length equals 20 residues. The ends were cut back, 4 bases at V and 9 bases at J, with 34 bases in the middle. DNA for the CDR3: TGTGCCAGCAGCTCCACTCCCCGTTGGGTCCCATCCTCAAGTATTGGTGAGCAGTTCTTC. It is translated as CASSSTPRWVPSSSIGEQFF.

About this clonotype itself: The junction departs from germline at one end; a sequencing error may be responsible. J is TRBJ1-1 and V is TRBV29-1, with TRBD1 matching 7 bases. This CDR3 region has 12 residues. Germline assignment: CDR1 SQVTM and CDR2 ANQGSEA. The CDR3 sequence is CGVRGDRERTFF. CDR3 nucleotide sequence: TGCGGCGTGAGGGGAGACAGGGAAAGGACTTTCTTT.

This clonotype showed up just once. The rearrangement links TRBV29-1 to TRBJ1-5; D gene uncertain. CDR1 is SQVTM and CDR2 is ANQGSEA in the germline V gene. This CDR3 spans 13 amino acids. V lost 8 bases and J 4 bases, leaving 15 bases between the germline ends. Written as DNA, the CDR3 is TGCAGCTCGAGGGCAGGTACTAATCAGCCCCAGCATTTT. The encoded protein is CSSRAGTNQPQHF.

Concerning this clonotype itself: Since no conserved phenylalanine or tryptophan closes the CDR3, a read error is the likely cause. The CDR3 loop reads CSASRRTGLAVNTIYL. In DNA, the CDR3 is TGCAGTGCTAGTAGAAGGACAGGGCTCGCTGTAAACACCATATATCTT. The chain is built from TRBV20-1 and TRBJ1-3; 8 positions match TRBD1. The length of the CDR3 is 16 residues. With V trimmed by 3 bases and J by 6 bases, 13 bases remained unmatched. The germline CDR1 and CDR2 sequences are DFQATT and SNEGSKA (reference sequence).

Remarks on this clonotype: The junction shows a germline mismatch at one end, possibly a read error. The chain carries TRBV28 and TRBJ2-7, with D unclear. The CDR3 length is 15 residues. Germline V lookup: CDR1 MDHEN, CDR2 SYDVKM. This CDR3 is CASSLVPGNSYKQYF. DNA for the CDR3: TGTGCCAGCAGTTTGGTCCCCGGAAACTCCTACAAGCAGTACTTC.

Comment on this clonotype: The junction does not match germline at one end; this may be a read error. The gene calls are TRBV11-3 and TRBJ2-7, with D possibly being TRBD1 or TRBD2 (5 bases each). Germline V gene lookup returns CDR1 SGHNT and CDR2 YENEEA. The CDR3 runs to 16 residues. CDR3 DNA sequence: TGTGCCGGCAGCTCGCCTGAACGCGAGGGGCTTTACGAGCAGTACTTC. Its protein is CAGSSPEREGLYEQYF.

The V call is TRBV6-1, the J call TRBJ2-3; D call uncertain. Trimming left V 5 bases short and J 2 bases short, with 8 bases between. Germline lookup yields CDR1 MNHNS and CDR2 SASEGT. The CDR3 is made up of 13 amino acids. CDR3 protein: CASSTPPTDTQYF. In nucleotides, the CDR3 is TGTGCCAGCAGTACCCCTCCCACAGATACGCAGTATTTT.

At least ten counts were recorded for this clonotype. The CDR3 protein is CASSKGAVNEKLFF. In nucleotides, the CDR3 is TGTGCCAGCAGCAAGGGGGCCGTTAATGAAAAACTGTTTTTT. V gene TRBV6-5 combines with J gene TRBJ1-4; TRBD1 agrees at 7 bases. J was trimmed by 4 bases and V by 6 bases; bases with no gene match: 5. There are 14 residues in the CDR3. The germline V gene has CDR1 MNHEY and CDR2 SVGAGI.

This clonotype appeared a few times. One end of the junction fails to match germline, which may point to a read error. This chain links TRBV12-3 or TRBV12-4 with TRBJ2-3, with 8 bases fitting TRBD2. The CDR3 is made up of 16 amino acids. The CDR3 nucleotides are TGTGCCAGTAGTTTCCCGAGTAGCGGGATCACAGATACGCATTATTTT. It yields the protein CASSFPSSGITDTHYF.

This clonotype was seen only once. A read error may account for a junction end that differs from germline. The V gene is TRBV4-1, the J gene TRBJ1-5, with D possibly matching TRBD1 (5 bases). The CDR3 is 16 residues long. The germline V gene has CDR1 MGHRA and CDR2 YSYEKL. CDR3 protein: CASSERIRAFGQHQHF. Here the CDR3 DNA reads TGCGCCAGCAGCGAAAGGATCAGGGCGTTCGGTCAGCACCAGCATTTT.